The 8 T cell receptor beta chains given below trace back to one sample, sequenced in a study of T-cell memory formation after mild COVID-19. TCRdb itself ran the 5' RACE reads through MiXCR, one entry per CDR3 protein. The sample has hundreds of thousands of distinct CDR3 sequences; around 15% are singletons. Sequenced material: PBMCs or a T cell subset sorted from them (not recorded which). The receptors were gathered from a man between 18 and 29 years old who had mild COVID-19 (a few samples of this study predate the infection). Cell type and time point are not known.

This clonotype was detected only a few times. The rearrangement links TRBV2 to TRBJ2-1; 14 nucleotides line up with TRBD2. Unmatched junction bases numbered 4, after V lost 7 bases and J lost 8 bases. This CDR3 has 14 residues. Germline CDR1 SNHLY, CDR2 FYNNEI. The CDR3 spells CASKTSGGADEQFF. The CDR3 DNA is TGTGCCAGCAAGACTAGCGGGGGGGCGGATGAGCAGTTCTTC.

This clonotype appeared many times. The chain recombines TRBV6-5 with TRBJ2-4; tentative D call: TRBD2 (5 bases). The germline V and J ends were trimmed by 2 bases and 1 base, with 9 bases remaining between them. CDR1 is MNHEY and CDR2 is SVGAGI in the germline V gene. The CDR3 length is 15 residues. The CDR3, as DNA: TGTGCCAGCAGTTACGTACGGGATGCCAAAAACATTCAGTACTTC. Its protein product is CASSYVRDAKNIQYF.

This clonotype was seen more than once but under ten times. This chain connects TRBV6-5 to TRBJ2-5; D gene ambiguous. CDR3 size: 9 residues. Germline V gene sequence: CDR1 MNHEY, CDR2 SVGAGI. V was clipped by 7 bases and J by 5 bases, with 2 bases between them. CDR3 bases: TGTGCCAGCAACGAGACCCAGTACTTC. This translates into CASNETQYF.

This clonotype was seen ten or more times. This chain joins TRBV24-1 and TRBJ2-1; TRBD1 agrees at 10 bases. The length of the CDR3 is 15 residues. The V and J ends lost 4 bases and 9 bases, in that order; junction bases with no gene match: 8. The germline gives CDR1 KGHDR, CDR2 SFDVKD. CDR3 protein: CATSDPRTGGLEQFF. CDR3 bases: TGTGCCACCAGTGACCCTAGGACAGGGGGTCTTGAGCAGTTCTTC.

This clonotype occurred a few times. The V gene is TRBV29-1, the J gene TRBJ2-5, with a weak D call TRBD2 (6 bases). The CDR3 is 13 amino acids. Germline V gene sequence: CDR1 SQVTM, CDR2 ANQGSEA. Trimming took 6 bases from V and 3 from J, leaving 14 bases between them. The CDR3 protein is CSVPRGGKETQYF. Written as DNA, the CDR3 is TGCAGCGTCCCCCGCGGAGGGAAAGAGACCCAGTACTTC.

The CDR3 loop reads CASSRGQGTETQYF. CDR3 bases: TGCGCCAGCAGCCGAGGACAGGGAACGGAGACCCAGTACTTC. The chain employs TRBV4-1 and TRBJ2-5; 8 nucleotides line up with TRBD1. CDR1 is MGHRA, CDR2 YSYEKL, per germline. The length of the CDR3 is 14 residues. Trimming took 4 bases from V and 5 from J; bases not matched to a gene: 6.

V and J are TRBV5-1 and TRBJ1-2; D gene uncertain. From germline, CDR1 is SGHRS and CDR2 YFSETQ. Trimming cost V 5 bases and J 6 bases, with 14 bases left between them. This CDR3 region has 13 residues. Here the CDR3 reads CASRARPANGYTF. The CDR3 DNA follows: TGCGCCAGCAGAGCCAGGCCAGCAAATGGCTACACCTTC.

The chain carries TRBV7-3 and TRBJ2-1; 8 positions agree with TRBD2. V lost 3 bases, J lost 5 bases, and 3 bases stayed unmatched. The length of the CDR3 is 14 residues. The germline V gene encodes CDR1 SGHTA and CDR2 FQGTGA. The CDR3, as DNA: TGTGCCAGCAGCTTCGGGGGGGCAAACAATGAGCAGTTCTTC. Protein sequence: CASSFGGANNEQFF.